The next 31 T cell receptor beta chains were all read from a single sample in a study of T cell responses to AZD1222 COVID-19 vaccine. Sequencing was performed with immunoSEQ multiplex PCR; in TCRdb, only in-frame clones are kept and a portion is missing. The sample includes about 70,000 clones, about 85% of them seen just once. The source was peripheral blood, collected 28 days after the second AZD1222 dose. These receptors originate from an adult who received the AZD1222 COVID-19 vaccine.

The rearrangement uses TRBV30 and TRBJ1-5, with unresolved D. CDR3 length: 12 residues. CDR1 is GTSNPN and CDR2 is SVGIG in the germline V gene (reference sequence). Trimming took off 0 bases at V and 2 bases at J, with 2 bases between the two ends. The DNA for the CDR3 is TGTGCCTGGAGTGTAGGCAATCAGCCCCAGCATTTT. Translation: CAWSVGNQPQHF.

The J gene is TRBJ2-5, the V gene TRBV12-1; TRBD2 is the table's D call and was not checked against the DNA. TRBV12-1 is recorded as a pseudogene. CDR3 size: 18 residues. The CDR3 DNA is TGTGCCAGCAGCTTTGCGGGACTAGCGGGAGGGCATCGGGAGACCCAGTACTTC. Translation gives CASSFAGLAGGHRETQYF.

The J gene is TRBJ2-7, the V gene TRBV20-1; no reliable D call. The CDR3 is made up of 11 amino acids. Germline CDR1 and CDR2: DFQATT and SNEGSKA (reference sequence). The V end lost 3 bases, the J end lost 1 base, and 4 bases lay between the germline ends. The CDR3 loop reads CSASRSYEQYF. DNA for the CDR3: TGCAGTGCTAGCCGATCCTACGAGCAGTACTTC.

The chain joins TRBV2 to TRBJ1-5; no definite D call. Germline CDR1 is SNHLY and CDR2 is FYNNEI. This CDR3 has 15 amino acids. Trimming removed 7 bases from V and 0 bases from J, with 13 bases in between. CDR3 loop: CASNVDHSSNQPQHF. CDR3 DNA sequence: TGTGCCAGCAACGTTGACCATTCTAGCAATCAGCCCCAGCATTTT.

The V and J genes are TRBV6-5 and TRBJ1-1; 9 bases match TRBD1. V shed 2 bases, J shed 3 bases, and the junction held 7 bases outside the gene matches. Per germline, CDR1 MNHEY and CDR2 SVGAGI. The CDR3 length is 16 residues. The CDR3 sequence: CASSYIGTGKYTEAFF. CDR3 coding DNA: TGTGCCAGCAGTTACATCGGGACAGGGAAGTACACTGAAGCTTTCTTT.

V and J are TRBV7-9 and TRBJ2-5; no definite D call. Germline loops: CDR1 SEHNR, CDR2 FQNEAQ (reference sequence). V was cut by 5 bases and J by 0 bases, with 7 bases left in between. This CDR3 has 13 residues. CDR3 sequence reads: CASSTTYQETQYF. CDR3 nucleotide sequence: TGTGCCAGCAGCACAACTTACCAAGAGACCCAGTACTTC.

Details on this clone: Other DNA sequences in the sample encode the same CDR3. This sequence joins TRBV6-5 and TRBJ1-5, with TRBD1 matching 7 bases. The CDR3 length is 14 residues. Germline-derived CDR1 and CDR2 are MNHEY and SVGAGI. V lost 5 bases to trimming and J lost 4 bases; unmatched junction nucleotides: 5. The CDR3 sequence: CASSRTGSNQPQHF. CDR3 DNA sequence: TGTGCCAGCAGTCGGACAGGCTCAAATCAGCCCCAGCATTTT.

The DNA of the CDR3 is TGTGCCAGCAGCGGAGGGGAGTCACCCCTCCACTTT. Amino acid sequence: CASSGGESPLHF. This chain links TRBV5-6 with TRBJ1-6, with a weak D call TRBD1 (5 bases). The CDR3 has 12 amino acids. Per the germline V gene, CDR1 is SGHDT and CDR2 is YYEEEE. V lost 4 bases and J lost 10, with 9 bases in between.

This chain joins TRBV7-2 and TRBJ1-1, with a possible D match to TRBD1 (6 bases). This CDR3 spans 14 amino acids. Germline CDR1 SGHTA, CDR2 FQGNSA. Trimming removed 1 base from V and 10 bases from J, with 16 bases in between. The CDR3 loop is CASSLVGGPGGAFF. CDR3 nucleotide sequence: TGTGCCAGCAGCTTAGTGGGGGGCCCCGGCGGAGCTTTCTTT. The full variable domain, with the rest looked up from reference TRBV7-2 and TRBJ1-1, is GAGVSQSPSNKVTEKGKDVELRCDPISGHTALYWYRQSLGQGLEFLIYFQGNSAPDKSGLPSDRFSAERTGGSVSTLTIQRTQQEDSAVYLCASSLVGGPGGAFFGQGTRLTVV.

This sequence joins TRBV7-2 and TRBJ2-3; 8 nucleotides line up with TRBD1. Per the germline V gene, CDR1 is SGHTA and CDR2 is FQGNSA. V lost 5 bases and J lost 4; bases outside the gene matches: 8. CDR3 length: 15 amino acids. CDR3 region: CASSPRGQVADTQYF. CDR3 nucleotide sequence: TGTGCCAGCAGCCCGAGGGGACAGGTCGCAGATACGCAGTATTTT.

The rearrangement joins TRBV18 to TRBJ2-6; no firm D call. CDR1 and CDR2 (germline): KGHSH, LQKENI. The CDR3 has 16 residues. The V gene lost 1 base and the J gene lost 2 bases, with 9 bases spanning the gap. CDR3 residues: CASSPLGSAGANVLTF. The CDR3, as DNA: TGTGCCAGCTCACCACTAGGCTCTGCTGGGGCCAACGTCCTGACTTTC.

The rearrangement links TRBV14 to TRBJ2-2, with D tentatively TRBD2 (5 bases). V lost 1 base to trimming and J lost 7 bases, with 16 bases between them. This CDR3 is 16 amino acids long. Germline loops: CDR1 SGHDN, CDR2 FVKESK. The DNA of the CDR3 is TGTGCCAGCAGCCAAGTGACTACCCTGGGTAGCGGGGAGCTGTTTTTT. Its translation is CASSQVTTLGSGELFF.

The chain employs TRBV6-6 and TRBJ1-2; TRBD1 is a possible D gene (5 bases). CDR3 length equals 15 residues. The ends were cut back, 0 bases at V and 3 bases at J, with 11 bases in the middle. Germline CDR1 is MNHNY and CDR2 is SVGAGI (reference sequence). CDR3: CASSYSGREDYGYTF. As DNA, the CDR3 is TGTGCCAGCAGTTACTCAGGCAGGGAGGACTATGGCTACACCTTC.

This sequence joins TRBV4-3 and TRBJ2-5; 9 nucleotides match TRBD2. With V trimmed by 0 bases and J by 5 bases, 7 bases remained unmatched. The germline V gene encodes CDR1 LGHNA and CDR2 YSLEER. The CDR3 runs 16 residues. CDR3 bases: TGCGCCAGCAGCCAAGATCGTGGAAGCGGGAGGGAGACCCAGTACTTC. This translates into CASSQDRGSGRETQYF.

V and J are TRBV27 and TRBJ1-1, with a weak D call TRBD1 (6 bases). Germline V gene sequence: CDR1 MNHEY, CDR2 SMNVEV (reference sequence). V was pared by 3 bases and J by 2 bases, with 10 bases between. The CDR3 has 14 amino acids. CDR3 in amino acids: CASSFGQQNTEAFF. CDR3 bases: TGTGCCAGCAGTTTTGGACAGCAAAACACTGAAGCTTTCTTT.

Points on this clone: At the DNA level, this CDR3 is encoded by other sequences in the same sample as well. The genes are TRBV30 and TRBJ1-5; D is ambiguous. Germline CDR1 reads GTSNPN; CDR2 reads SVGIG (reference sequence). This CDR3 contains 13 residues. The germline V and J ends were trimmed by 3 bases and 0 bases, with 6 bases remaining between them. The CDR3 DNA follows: TGTGCCTGGAGCCCCGATAGCAATCAGCCCCAGCATTTT. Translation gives CAWSPDSNQPQHF.

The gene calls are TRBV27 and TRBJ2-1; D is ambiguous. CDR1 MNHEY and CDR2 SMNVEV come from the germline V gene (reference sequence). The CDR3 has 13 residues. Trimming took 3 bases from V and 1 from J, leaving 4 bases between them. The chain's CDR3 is CASSLRSYNEQFF. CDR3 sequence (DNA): TGTGCCAGCAGTTTGAGGTCCTACAATGAGCAGTTCTTC.

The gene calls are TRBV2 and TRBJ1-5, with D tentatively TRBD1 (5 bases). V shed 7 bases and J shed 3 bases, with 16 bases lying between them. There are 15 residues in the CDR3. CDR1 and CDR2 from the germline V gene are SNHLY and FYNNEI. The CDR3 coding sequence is TGTGCCAGCACCAGGGACTTGAGTCTCAATCAGCCCCAGCATTTT. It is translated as CASTRDLSLNQPQHF.

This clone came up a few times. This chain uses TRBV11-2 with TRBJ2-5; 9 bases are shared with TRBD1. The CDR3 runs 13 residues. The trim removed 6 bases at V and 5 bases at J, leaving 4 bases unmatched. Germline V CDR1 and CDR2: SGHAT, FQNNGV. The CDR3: CASRDRGGETQYF. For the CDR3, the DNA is TGTGCCAGCAGGGACAGGGGAGGCGAGACCCAGTACTTC.

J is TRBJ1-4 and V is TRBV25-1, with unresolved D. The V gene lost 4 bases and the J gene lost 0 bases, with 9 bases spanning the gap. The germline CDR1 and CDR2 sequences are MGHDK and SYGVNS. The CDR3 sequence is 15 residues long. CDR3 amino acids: CASSGQWPTNEKLFF. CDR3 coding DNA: TGTGCCAGCAGTGGGCAGTGGCCAACTAATGAAAAACTGTTTTTT.

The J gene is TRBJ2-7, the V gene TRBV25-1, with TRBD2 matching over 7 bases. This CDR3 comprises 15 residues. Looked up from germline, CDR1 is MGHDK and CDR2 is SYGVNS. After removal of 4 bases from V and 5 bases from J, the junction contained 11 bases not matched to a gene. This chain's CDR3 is CASSAGEQRGNEQYF. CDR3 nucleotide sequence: TGTGCCAGCAGTGCGGGCGAGCAGCGGGGTAACGAGCAGTACTTC.

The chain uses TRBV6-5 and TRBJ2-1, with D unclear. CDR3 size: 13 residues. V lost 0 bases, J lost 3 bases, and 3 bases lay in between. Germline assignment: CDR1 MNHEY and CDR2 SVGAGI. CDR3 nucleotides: TGTGCCAGCAGTTACTCCGGCTACAATGAGCAGTTCTTC. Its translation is CASSYSGYNEQFF.

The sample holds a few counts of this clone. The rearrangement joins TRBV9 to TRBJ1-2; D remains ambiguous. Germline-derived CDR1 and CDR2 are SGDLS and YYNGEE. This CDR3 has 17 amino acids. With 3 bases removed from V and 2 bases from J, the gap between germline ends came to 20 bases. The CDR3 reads CASSARGVSRENYGYTF. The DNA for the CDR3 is TGTGCCAGCAGCGCCCGCGGCGTATCGCGGGAAAACTATGGCTACACCTTC.

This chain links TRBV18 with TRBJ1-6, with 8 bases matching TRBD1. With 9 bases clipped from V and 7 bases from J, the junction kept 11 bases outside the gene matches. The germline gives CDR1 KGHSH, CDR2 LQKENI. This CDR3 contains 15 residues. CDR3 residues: CASTPGQAENSPLHF. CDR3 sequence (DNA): TGTGCCAGTACCCCGGGACAGGCCGAAAATTCACCCCTCCACTTT.

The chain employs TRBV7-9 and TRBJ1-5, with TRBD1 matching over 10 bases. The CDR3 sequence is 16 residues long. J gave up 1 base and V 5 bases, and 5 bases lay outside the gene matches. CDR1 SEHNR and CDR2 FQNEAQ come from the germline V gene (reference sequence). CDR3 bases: TGTGCCAGCAGCCGGACAGGGGGAAGAAGCAATCAGCCCCAGCATTTT. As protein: CASSRTGGRSNQPQHF.

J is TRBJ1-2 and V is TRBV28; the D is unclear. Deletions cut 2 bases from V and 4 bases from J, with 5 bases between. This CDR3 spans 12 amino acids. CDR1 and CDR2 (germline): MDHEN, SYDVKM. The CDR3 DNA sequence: TGTGCCAGCAGTTTAGATTCCTATGGCTACACCTTC. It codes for CASSLDSYGYTF.

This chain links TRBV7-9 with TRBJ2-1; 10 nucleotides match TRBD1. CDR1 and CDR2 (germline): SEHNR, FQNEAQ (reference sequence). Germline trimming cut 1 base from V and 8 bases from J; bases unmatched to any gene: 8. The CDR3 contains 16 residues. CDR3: CASSLDPGQGSDEQFF. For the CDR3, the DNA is TGTGCCAGCAGCTTAGATCCGGGACAGGGGAGTGATGAGCAGTTCTTC.

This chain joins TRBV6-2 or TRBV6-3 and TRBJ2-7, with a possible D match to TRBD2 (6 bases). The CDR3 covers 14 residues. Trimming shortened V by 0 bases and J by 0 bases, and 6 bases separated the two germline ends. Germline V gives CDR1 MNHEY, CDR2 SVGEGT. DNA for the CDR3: TGTGCCAGCAGTTACTCGACTAGCTCCTACGAGCAGTACTTC. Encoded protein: CASSYSTSSYEQYF.

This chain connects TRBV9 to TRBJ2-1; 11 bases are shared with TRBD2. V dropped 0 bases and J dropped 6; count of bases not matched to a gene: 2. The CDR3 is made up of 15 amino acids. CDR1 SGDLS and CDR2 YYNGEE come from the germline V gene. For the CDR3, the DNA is TGTGCCAGCAGCGTAGGACTAGCGGGGCTCAATGAGCAGTTCTTC. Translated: CASSVGLAGLNEQFF.

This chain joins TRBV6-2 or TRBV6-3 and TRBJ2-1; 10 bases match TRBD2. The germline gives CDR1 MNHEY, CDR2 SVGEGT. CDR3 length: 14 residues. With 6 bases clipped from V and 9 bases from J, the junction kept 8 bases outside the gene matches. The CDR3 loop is CASSLPSGSAEQFF. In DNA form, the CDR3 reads TGTGCCAGCAGCCTGCCTAGCGGGAGCGCTGAGCAGTTCTTC.

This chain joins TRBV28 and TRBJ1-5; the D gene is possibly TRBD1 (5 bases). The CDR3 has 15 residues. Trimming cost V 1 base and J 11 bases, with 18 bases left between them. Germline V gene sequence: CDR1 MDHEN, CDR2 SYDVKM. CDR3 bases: TGTGCCAGCAGTTTATCGGCAGGGCCCTTGGGGACCCAGCATTTT. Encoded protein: CASSLSAGPLGTQHF.